The clone carrying this T cell receptor (beta chain) was detected a few times. Its antigen is as yet unknown. This sample is drawn from a study of T cell repertoires in aging, cancer and after chemotherapy. As for the study in general: Donors were grouped into six age bands spanning 30 or younger through 70 or older. Clear clonal overlap appeared across healthy donor samples taken over several months to years.

TCR beta rearrangements were amplified from peripheral blood genomic DNA. The germline V and J ends were trimmed by 5 bases and 7 bases, with 11 bases remaining between them. CDR1 KGHSH and CDR2 LQKENI come from the germline V gene. There are 13 residues in the CDR3. Multiplex touch-down PCR with TRB-A/B primers amplified rearranged V-D-J TRB sequences. MiXCR was run by TCRdb on the multiplex PCR reads, yielding one entry per CDR3 protein. The table includes several thousand distinct CDR3 sequences, approximately 35% detected once. Study findings and constraints: Across the chemotherapy interval, each cancer cohort showed higher median generation probability, suggesting thymic rebound.

The TCR was taken from a human donor in good health. Sequences were obtained from blood. The chain links TRBV18 to TRBJ1-4, with a tentative D call TRBD1 (6 bases). Here the CDR3 reads CASSSTGSEKLFF. CDR3 sequence (DNA): TGTGCCAGCTCAAGCACAGGGAGTGAAAAACTGTTTTTT.